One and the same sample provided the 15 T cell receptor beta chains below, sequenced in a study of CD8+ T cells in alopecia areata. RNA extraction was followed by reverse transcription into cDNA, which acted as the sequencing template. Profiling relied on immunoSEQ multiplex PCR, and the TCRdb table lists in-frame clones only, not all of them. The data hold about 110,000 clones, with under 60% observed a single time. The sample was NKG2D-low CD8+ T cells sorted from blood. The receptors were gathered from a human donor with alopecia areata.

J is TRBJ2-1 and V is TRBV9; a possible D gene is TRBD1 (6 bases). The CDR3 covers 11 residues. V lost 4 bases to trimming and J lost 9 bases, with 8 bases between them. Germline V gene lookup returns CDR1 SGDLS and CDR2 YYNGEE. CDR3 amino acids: CASSRDTEQFF. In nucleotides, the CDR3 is TGTGCCAGCAGCAGGGACACTGAGCAGTTCTTC.

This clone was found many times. CDR3 residues: CASSLVIGDTEEQYF. The CDR3 DNA reads TGTGCCAGCAGCTTAGTTATTGGGGACACGGAGGAGCAGTACTTC. The chain uses TRBV7-9 and TRBJ2-7; the D gene is possibly TRBD1 (6 bases). The germline CDR1 and CDR2 sequences are SEHNR and FQNEAQ (reference sequence). V dropped 1 base and J dropped 7 bases, with 17 bases sitting between them. This CDR3 is built from 15 residues.

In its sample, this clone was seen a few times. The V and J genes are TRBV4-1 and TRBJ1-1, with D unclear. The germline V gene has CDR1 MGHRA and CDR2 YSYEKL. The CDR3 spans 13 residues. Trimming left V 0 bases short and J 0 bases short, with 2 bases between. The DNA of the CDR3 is TGCGCCAGCAGCCAAGATATGAACACTGAAGCTTTCTTT. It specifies CASSQDMNTEAFF.

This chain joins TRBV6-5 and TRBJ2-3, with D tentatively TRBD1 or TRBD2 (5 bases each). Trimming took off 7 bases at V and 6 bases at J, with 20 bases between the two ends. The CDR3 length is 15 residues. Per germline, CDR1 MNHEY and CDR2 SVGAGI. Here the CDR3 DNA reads TGTGCCAGCATTCCTGGGACGGTCATGGGGGATACGCAGTATTTT. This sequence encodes CASIPGTVMGDTQYF.

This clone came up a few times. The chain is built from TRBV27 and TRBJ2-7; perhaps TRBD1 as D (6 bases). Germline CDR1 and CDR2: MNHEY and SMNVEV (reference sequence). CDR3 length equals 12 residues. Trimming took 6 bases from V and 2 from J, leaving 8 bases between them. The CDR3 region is CASRQGTYEQYF. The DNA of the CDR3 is TGTGCCAGCAGACAGGGAACCTACGAGCAGTACTTC.

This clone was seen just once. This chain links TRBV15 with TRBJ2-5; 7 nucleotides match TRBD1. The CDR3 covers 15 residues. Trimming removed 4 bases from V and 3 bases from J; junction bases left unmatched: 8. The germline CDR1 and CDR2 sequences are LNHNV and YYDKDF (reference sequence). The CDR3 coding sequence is TGTGCCACCAGCACCCCGACAGGGCGGGAAGAGACCCAGTACTTC. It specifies CATSTPTGREETQYF.

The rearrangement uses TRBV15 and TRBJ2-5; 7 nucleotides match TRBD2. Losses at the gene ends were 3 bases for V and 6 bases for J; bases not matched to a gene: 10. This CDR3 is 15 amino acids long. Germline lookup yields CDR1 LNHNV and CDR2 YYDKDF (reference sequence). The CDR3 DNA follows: TGTGCCACCAGCAGCCTCGGGGGGTCCGGAAAGACCCAGTACTTC. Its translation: CATSSLGGSGKTQYF.

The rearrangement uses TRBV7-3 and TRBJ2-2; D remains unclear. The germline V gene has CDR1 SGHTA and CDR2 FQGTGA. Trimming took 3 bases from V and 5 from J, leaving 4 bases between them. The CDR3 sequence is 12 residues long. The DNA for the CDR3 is TGTGCCAGCAGCTTCTTGACCGGGGAGCTGTTTTTT. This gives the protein CASSFLTGELFF.

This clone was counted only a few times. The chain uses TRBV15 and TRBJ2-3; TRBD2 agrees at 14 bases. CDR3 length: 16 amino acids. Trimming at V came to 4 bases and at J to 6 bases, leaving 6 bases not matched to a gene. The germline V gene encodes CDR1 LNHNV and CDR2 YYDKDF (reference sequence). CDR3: CATSNPGTSGSDTQYF. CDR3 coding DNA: TGTGCCACCAGCAACCCTGGGACTAGCGGGAGCGATACGCAGTATTTT.

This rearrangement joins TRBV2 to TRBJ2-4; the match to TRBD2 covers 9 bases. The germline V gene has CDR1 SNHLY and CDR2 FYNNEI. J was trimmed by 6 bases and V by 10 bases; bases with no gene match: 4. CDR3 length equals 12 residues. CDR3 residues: CATGLAGNIQYF. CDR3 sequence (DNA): TGTGCCACGGGACTAGCAGGAAACATTCAGTACTTC.

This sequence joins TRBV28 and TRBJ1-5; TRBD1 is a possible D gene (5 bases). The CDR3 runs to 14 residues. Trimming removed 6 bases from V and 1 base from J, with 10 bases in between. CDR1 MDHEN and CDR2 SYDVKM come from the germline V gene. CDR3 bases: TGTGCCAGCAGGATCGGGGGGAGCAATCAGCCCCAGCATTTT. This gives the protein CASRIGGSNQPQHF.

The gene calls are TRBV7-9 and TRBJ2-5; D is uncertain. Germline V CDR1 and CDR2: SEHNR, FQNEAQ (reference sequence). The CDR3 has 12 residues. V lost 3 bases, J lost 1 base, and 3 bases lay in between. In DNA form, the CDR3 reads TGTGCCAGCAGCTTGATCCAAGAGACCCAGTACTTC. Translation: CASSLIQETQYF.

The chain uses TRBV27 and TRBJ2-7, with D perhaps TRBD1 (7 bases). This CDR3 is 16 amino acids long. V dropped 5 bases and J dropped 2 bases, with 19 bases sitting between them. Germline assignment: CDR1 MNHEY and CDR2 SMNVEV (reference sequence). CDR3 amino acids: CASSLVWGDSPYEQYF. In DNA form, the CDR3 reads TGTGCCAGCAGTCTCGTATGGGGGGACAGCCCCTACGAGCAGTACTTC.

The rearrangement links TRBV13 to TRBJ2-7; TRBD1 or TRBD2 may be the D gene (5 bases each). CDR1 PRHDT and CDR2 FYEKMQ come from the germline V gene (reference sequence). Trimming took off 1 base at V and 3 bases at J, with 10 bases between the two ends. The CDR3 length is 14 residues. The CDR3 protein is CASSLAMRGYEQYF. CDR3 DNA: TGTGCCAGCAGCTTAGCCATGAGGGGCTACGAGCAGTACTTC.

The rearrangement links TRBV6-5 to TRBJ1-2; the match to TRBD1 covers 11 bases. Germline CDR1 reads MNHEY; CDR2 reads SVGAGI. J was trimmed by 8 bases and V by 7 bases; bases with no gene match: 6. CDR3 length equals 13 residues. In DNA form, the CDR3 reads TGTGCCAGCACCTGGACAGGGGGCAGCGGCTACACCTTC. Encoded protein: CASTWTGGSGYTF.